This TCR beta chain was sequenced for a study of blood T cell repertoires in COVID-19. Looking at the study overall: Sites in the United States, Italy and Spain provided acute and convalescent COVID-19 samples. T cells, B-cell-depleted T cells, or PBMCs provided the cDNA or gDNA that served as material.

The germline V gene encodes CDR1 SGHRS and CDR2 YFSETQ. V shed 0 bases, J shed 7 bases, and the junction held 8 bases outside the gene matches. This CDR3 has 16 residues. Source study methods: For nucleated cells, counts were estimated from reference gene primer amplification. The protocol was immunoSEQ multiplex PCR, while the TCRdb copy is restricted to in-frame clones and leaves out a portion. That table gives V, J and clone size, and the DNA gave D and trimming. The sample consists of roughly 290,000 clones, around four fifths of them appearing once. The sample consisted of peripheral blood. The sequence was collected from a woman between 50 and 59 years old with active or convalescent COVID-19. This chain uses TRBV5-1 with TRBJ2-7; TRBD1 aligns across 12 bases. CDR3 amino acids: CASSLVGGQGAGEQYF. DNA for the CDR3: TGCGCCAGCAGCTTGGTAGGGGGACAGGGGGCAGGGGAGCAGTACTTC.